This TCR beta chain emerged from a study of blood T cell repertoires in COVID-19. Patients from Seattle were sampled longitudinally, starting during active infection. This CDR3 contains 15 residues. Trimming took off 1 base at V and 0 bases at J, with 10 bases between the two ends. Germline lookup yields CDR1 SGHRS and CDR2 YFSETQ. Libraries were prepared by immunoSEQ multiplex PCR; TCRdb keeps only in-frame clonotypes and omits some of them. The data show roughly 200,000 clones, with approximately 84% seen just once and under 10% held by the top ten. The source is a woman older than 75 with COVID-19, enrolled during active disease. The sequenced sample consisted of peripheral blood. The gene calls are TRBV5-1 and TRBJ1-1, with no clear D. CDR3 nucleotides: TGCGCCAGCAGCTTGCCCTCCCAGGTGAACACTGAAGCTTTCTTT. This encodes CASSLPSQVNTEAFF.